The rows below give T cell receptor beta chains drawn from one sample of a study of post-analysis software for immune sequencing data. TCRdb itself ran the PCR reads through MiXCR, one entry per CDR3 protein. The sample lists fewer than 600,000 distinct CDR3 sequences, under 55% seen once, with 9.5% to 13% in the top ten. The specimen sequenced was blood. The receptors derive from a girl between 5 and 17 years old with multiple sclerosis. Each CDR3 is given with its conserved first and last residue. D genes are given only for firm matches. Clone size appears in some rows only: once, few, many, or a class for an expanded clone.

J,V,D,size,CDR3,DNA
TRBJ2-3,TRBV20-1,.,.,CSARVSGSTDTQYF,TGCAGTGCTAGAGTCAGCGGGAGCACAGATACGCAGTATTTT
TRBJ1-2,TRBV4-3,.,.,CASSQDIRAPKGYTF,TGCGCCAGCAGCCAAGACATCCGGGCCCCCAAGGGCTACACCTTC
TRBJ2-3,TRBV10-3,.,.,CAISPAGDTQYF,TGTGCCATCAGCCCTGCCGGAGATACGCAGTATTTT
TRBJ1-5,TRBV29-1,.,few,CSVLDGYNQPQHF,TGCAGCGTTTTAGACGGTTACAATCAGCCCCAGCATTTT
TRBJ1-2,TRBV2,TRBD1,few,CASSSTGTVYGYTF,TGTGCCAGCAGTTCTACCGGGACAGTCTATGGCTACACCTTC
TRBJ1-2,TRBV7-9,.,.,CASSVVGDYGYTF,TGTGCCAGCAGCGTGGTTGGGGACTATGGCTACACCTTC
TRBJ2-3,TRBV3-1,.,.,CASSPNRADTQYF,TGTGCCAGCAGCCCCAACAGGGCAGATACGCAGTATTTT
TRBJ2-1,TRBV28,.,.,CASRNSQVSYNEQFF,TGTGCCAGCAGAAATTCTCAGGTCTCCTACAATGAGCAGTTCTTC
TRBJ2-7,TRBV5-1,TRBD2,.,CASSPGAGASYEQYF,TGCGCCAGCAGCCCTGGAGCGGGAGCCTCCTACGAGCAGTACTTC
TRBJ2-3,TRBV20-1,TRBD1,.,CSAKKTGFGPDTQYF,TGCAGTGCTAAAAAGACAGGGTTCGGCCCAGATACGCAGTATTTT
TRBJ2-7,TRBV9,TRBD1,.,CASSVGAPGQGIESYEQYF,TGTGCCAGCAGCGTAGGAGCTCCGGGACAGGGAATCGAATCCTACGAGCAGTACTTC
TRBJ2-7,TRBV9,TRBD2,.,CASSVGASGRYEQYF,TGTGCCAGCAGCGTAGGGGCTAGCGGGCGTTACGAGCAGTACTTC
TRBJ2-7,TRBV27,.,once,CASRNGPYEQYF,TGTGCCAGCAGGAACGGCCCATACGAGCAGTACTTC
TRBJ1-1,TRBV28,.,.,CASSLIRDMNTEAFF,TGTGCCAGCAGTTTAATCCGGGACATGAACACTGAAGCTTTCTTT
TRBJ2-1,TRBV5-1,.,few,CASSYSGGHNEQFF,TGCGCCAGCAGCTATTCAGGGGGGCATAATGAGCAGTTCTTC
TRBJ2-1,TRBV29-1,.,.,CSVGQRVTYNEQFF,TGCAGCGTTGGTCAGCGGGTAACCTACAATGAGCAGTTCTTC
TRBJ2-4,TRBV12-3/TRBV12-4,.,once,CASSRSGAKNIQYF,TGTGCCAGCAGCAGGTCGGGAGCCAAAAACATTCAGTACTTC
TRBJ2-1,TRBV12-3/TRBV12-4,.,once,CASTISNEQFF,TGTGCCAGCACCATCAGCAATGAGCAGTTCTTC
TRBJ1-2,TRBV7-2,.,.,CASSWGSYNGYTF,TGTGCCAGCAGCTGGGGGAGCTACAATGGCTACACCTTC
TRBJ2-5,TRBV29-1,TRBD1,.,CSVGDSLGETQYF,TGCAGCGTTGGGGACAGCCTGGGGGAGACCCAGTACTTC
TRBJ2-7,TRBV20-1,.,.,CSARPSVTYEQYF,TGCAGTGCTAGACCTAGCGTAACCTACGAGCAGTACTTC
TRBJ2-7,TRBV28,.,few,CASSYSPAVYEQYF,TGTGCCAGCAGTTATTCCCCAGCCGTATACGAGCAGTACTTC
TRBJ2-5,TRBV6-2/TRBV6-3,TRBD1,.,CASGQGQTQYF,TGTGCCAGCGGACAGGGACAGACTCAGTACTTC
TRBJ2-1,TRBV7-9,TRBD1,.,CASSSGTGDANEQFF,TGTGCCAGCAGCTCCGGGACAGGAGATGCCAATGAGCAGTTCTTC
TRBJ2-7,TRBV20-1,.,.,CSAQRQGLYEQYF,TGCAGTGCGCAACGACAGGGACTCTACGAGCAGTACTTC
TRBJ2-4,TRBV6-1,.,few,CASSERASYEQYF,TGTGCCAGCAGTGAACGGGCTAGTTATGAGCAGTACTTC
TRBJ2-1,TRBV24-1,TRBD1,many,CATSGQGHEQFF,TGTGCCACCAGTGGACAGGGCCATGAGCAGTTCTTC
TRBJ2-7,TRBV5-1,TRBD2,.,CASSRRTSALSYEQYF,TGCGCCAGCAGCCGCCGGACTAGCGCCCTCTCCTACGAGCAGTACTTC